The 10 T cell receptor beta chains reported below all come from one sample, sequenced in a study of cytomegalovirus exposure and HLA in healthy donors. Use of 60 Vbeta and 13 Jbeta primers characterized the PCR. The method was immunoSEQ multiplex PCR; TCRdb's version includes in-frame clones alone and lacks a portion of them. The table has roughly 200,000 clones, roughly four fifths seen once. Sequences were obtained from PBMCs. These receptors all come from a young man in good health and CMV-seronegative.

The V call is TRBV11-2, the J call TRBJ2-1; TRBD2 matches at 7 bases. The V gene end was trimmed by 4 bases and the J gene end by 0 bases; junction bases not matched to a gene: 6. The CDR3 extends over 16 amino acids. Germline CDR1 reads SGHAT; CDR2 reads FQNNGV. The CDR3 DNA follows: TGTGCCAGCAGCTCCTGGGGGGGGACCTCCTACAATGAGCAGTTCTTC. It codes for CASSSWGGTSYNEQFF.

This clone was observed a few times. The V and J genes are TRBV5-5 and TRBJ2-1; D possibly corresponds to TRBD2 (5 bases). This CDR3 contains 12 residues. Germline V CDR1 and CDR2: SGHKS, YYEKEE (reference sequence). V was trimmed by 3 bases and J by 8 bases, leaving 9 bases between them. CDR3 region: CASSWTGDEQFF. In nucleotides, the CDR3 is TGTGCCAGCAGCTGGACTGGTGATGAGCAGTTCTTC.

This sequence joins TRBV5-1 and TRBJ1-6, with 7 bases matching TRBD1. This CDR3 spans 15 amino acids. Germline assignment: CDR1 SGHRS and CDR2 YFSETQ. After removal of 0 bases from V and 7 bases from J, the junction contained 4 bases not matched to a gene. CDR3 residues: CASSLEGGGNSPLHF. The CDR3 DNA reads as TGCGCCAGCAGCTTGGAAGGGGGCGGCAATTCACCCCTCCACTTT.

CDR3 sequence: CASSFRDSRGTYYGYTF. The CDR3 region has the DNA TGTGCCAGCAGCTTCCGAGATAGCAGGGGGACTTACTATGGCTACACCTTC. This chain joins TRBV5-6 and TRBJ1-2; the match to TRBD1 covers 7 bases. Germline V gene lookup returns CDR1 SGHDT and CDR2 YYEEEE. J was trimmed by 3 bases and V by 2 bases; bases with no gene match: 13. The CDR3 has 17 amino acids. The whole variable domain, remainder taken from reference TRBV5-6 and TRBJ1-2, is DAGVTQSPTHLIKTRGQQVTLRCSPKSGHDTVSWYQQALGQGPQFIFQYYEEEERQRGNFPDRFSGHQFPNYSSELNVNALLLGDSALYLCASSFRDSRGTYYGYTFGSGTRLTVV.

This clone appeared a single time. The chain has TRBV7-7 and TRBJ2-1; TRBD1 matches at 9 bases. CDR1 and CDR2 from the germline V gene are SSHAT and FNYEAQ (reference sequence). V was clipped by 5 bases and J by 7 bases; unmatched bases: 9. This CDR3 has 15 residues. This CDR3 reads CASSDGTGQGNEQFF. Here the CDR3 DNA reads TGTGCCAGCAGCGACGGGACAGGGCAAGGGAATGAGCAGTTCTTC.

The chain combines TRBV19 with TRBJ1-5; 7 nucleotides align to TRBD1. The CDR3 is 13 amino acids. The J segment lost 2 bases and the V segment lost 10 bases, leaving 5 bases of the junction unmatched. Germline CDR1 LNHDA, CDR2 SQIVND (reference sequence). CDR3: CATTGQRNQPQHF. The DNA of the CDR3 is TGTGCCACCACGGGACAGCGCAATCAGCCCCAGCATTTT.

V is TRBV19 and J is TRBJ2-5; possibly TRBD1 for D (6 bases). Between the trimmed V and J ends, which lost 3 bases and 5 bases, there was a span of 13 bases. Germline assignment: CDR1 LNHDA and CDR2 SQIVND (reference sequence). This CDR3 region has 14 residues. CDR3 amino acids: CASSINRVSETQYF. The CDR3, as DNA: TGTGCCAGTAGTATCAACAGGGTCAGCGAGACCCAGTACTTC.

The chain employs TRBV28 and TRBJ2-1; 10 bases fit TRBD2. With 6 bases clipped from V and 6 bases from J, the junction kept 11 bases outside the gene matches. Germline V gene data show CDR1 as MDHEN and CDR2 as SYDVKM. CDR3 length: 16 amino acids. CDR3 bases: TGTGCCAGCAGCCGGGCAGCGGGAGGGCCGTCCAATGAGCAGTTCTTC. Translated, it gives CASSRAAGGPSNEQFF.

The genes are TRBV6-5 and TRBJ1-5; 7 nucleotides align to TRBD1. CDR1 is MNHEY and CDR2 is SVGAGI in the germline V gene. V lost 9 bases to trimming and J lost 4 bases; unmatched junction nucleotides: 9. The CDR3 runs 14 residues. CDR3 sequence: CASRRDSSNQPQHF. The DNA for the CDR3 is TGTGCCAGTCGCCGGGACAGCTCTAATCAGCCCCAGCATTTT.

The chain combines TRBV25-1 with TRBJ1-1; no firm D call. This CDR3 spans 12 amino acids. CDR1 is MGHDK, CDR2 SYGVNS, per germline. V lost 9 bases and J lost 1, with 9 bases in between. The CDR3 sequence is CASKHRNTEAFF. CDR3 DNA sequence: TGTGCCAGTAAGCACAGGAACACTGAAGCTTTCTTT.